The TCR beta chain described here comes from a study of blood T cell repertoires in COVID-19 (dated by TCRdb to about 2020). Context from the whole study: Collaborator samples came from the United States, Italy and Spain and covered acute and convalescent phases of COVID-19. The prospective study material was composed of cDNA or gDNA derived from T cells, B-cell-depleted T cells, or PBMCs. Subjects who had been exposed to COVID-19, were actively infected with it, or had recovered from it provided the deeply sampled blood TCRbeta repertoires that made up the dataset. The repertoires were released in a freely available public database intended as a resource for research on the immune response to SARS-CoV-2. Samples were obtained from the ongoing ImmuneRACE study (first 160 participants) and from 1,254 subjects provided by 6 global collaborators. Nearly every sample came with metadata listing a de-identified subject ID, COVID-19 status, age in years and sex. HLA class I and class II types, where available, came from metadata supplied by the sample provider rather than from assay-based typing.

Whole blood was collected in K2EDTA tubes by collaborating institutions according to the institutions' own protocols. Collaborator samples were shipped for TCRbeta analysis as frozen whole blood, isolated PBMCs, or DNA extracted from either sample type. For CDR1 and CDR2, the germline V gene (reference sequence) lists LNHDA and SQIVND. The CDR3 measures 16 amino acids from cysteine to phenylalanine. Here the CDR3 DNA is all that survives: 48 bases in frame from base 1. Cut back by 7 bases and 3 bases, the V and J ends lie 19 bases apart. What the study reported, not specific to this receptor: The quantity of clinical and demographic metadata differed by source and by participant and was supplied without curation.

The immunoSEQ Assay, a bias-controlled multiplex PCR, was used to amplify TCRbeta CDR3 regions from genomic DNA. As for the original processing: Within the assay, amplification of reference gene primers was used to estimate how many nucleated cells each sample contained. Sequence reads were collapsed and filtered to measure the absolute abundance of every unique TCRbeta CDR3 rearrangement. For each sample, productive Simpson clonality was calculated as the square root of Simpson's diversity index across productive rearrangements. Drawn from immuneACCESS, this table holds only the in-frame rearrangements with V and J called that TCRdb kept. Clones are partly lost; checked studies trace under half to an unresolved V gene and leave the rest unexplained. V and J calls and clone size follow that table, whereas D and trimming were derived from the DNA. The sample table holds 350,000 to 400,000 clones, of which around 89% were seen once. The ten largest clones represent 6% to 7.5% of the sample.

As concerns this clone: What this receptor recognizes is not known. The input lacks base qualities; no much larger clone sits a single base away.

The TCR comes from a man aged 18-30 years with active or convalescent COVID-19. The chain was built from TRBV19 and TRBJ1-5; the best D guess is TRBD1, with 6 bases matching. The specimen was peripheral blood. The bases read TGTGCCAGTACCCAACAGGGCCGAGTATTCAATCAGCCCCAGCATTTT. Translated, it reads CASTQQGRVFNQPQHF.